These 14 T cell receptor beta chains share one sample of origin, sequenced in a study of CD8 T cells in ankylosing spondylitis. These receptors' targets are unknown. Study-level findings and limits: About eight highly homologous variants made up a TCR beta motif that seemed to typify ankylosing spondylitis blood.

MiXCR was run by TCRdb on the 5' RACE reads, yielding one entry per CDR3 protein. The table lists under 850,000 distinct CDR3 sequences, under 20% of them singletons. Specimen: blood, either unsorted or a sorted T cell fraction (not recorded which). The receptors stem from a male donor with ankylosing spondylitis.

This clonotype was counted many times. CDR3 sequence: CASSYGTNTGELFF. The CDR3 DNA is TGCGCCAGCAGCTATGGAACGAACACCGGGGAGCTGTTTTTT. The chain couples TRBV5-1 to TRBJ2-2; no clear D. Germline CDR1 SGHRS, CDR2 YFSETQ. CDR3 size: 14 residues. Trimming left V 3 bases short and J 0 bases short, with 6 bases between.

The sample holds a few counts of this clonotype. The chain joins TRBV27 to TRBJ2-7; D remains ambiguous. The CDR3 is made up of 17 amino acids. The germline V gene encodes CDR1 MNHEY and CDR2 SMNVEV (reference sequence). With 3 bases removed from V and 2 bases from J, the gap between germline ends came to 20 bases. The CDR3 bases are TGTGCCAGCAGTTTCCAGTGGCAGGTTGCGAATACCTACGAGCAGTACTTC. Translating it yields CASSFQWQVANTYEQYF.

The CDR3 DNA follows: TGTGCCAGCAGCCCACAGGCTAGCGGGGGGGCGAATGAGCAGTTCTTC. Protein: CASSPQASGGANEQFF. The chain links TRBV7-3 to TRBJ2-1; the match to TRBD2 covers 12 bases. Unmatched junction bases numbered 9, after V lost 5 bases and J lost 7 bases. The CDR3 contains 16 residues. Germline V CDR1 and CDR2: SGHTA, FQGTGA.

This clonotype was seen more than once but under ten times. The J gene is TRBJ2-1, the V gene TRBV7-9, with TRBD2 matching over 11 bases. Germline CDR1 is SEHNR and CDR2 is FQNEAQ (reference sequence). This CDR3 is built from 17 residues. The trim removed 1 base at V and 6 bases at J, leaving 8 bases unmatched. CDR3 coding DNA: TGTGCCAGCAGCTTAGTGCGTCGACTAGCGGGATCCAATGAGCAGTTCTTC. Translated, it gives CASSLVRRLAGSNEQFF.

The chain joins TRBV12-3 or TRBV12-4 to TRBJ1-1; no clear D gene. The V and J ends lost 6 bases and 4 bases respectively, with 15 bases between them. This CDR3 contains 14 residues. CDR3 sequence: CASSPLGGPTEAFF. CDR3 bases: TGTGCCAGCAGCCCGTTAGGAGGGCCCACTGAAGCTTTCTTT.

V is TRBV28 and J is TRBJ2-3; possible D gene TRBD2, 5 bases. The CDR3 runs 15 residues. Trimming stripped 8 bases from V and 5 bases from J, with 20 bases between. Germline V gene data show CDR1 as MDHEN and CDR2 as SYDVKM. CDR3 DNA sequence: TGTGCCAGCCGCCCGACCGCCGCGGGTGGAGATACGCAGTATTTT. This gives the protein CASRPTAAGGDTQYF.

The chain employs TRBV14 and TRBJ2-7; 9 bases are shared with TRBD1. This CDR3 is 15 amino acids long. CDR1 SGHDN and CDR2 FVKESK come from the germline V gene. V was clipped by 2 bases and J by 2 bases; unmatched bases: 4. The CDR3 loop is CASSQQDRGAYEQYF. CDR3 nucleotide sequence: TGTGCCAGCAGCCAACAAGACAGGGGGGCCTACGAGCAGTACTTC. The full variable domain, completed using reference TRBV14 and TRBJ2-7, is EAGVTQFPSHSVIEKGQTVTLRCDPISGHDNLYWYRRVMGKEIKFLLHFVKESKQDESGMPNNRFLAERTGGTYSTLKVQPAELEDSGVYFCASSQQDRGAYEQYFGPGTRLTVT.

This clonotype showed up just a few times. This chain joins TRBV20-1 and TRBJ1-6; perhaps TRBD1 as D (5 bases). CDR3 length: 12 amino acids. V gave up 4 bases and J gave up 13 bases, with 14 bases separating them. Germline V gives CDR1 DFQATT, CDR2 SNEGSKA (reference sequence). CDR3 in DNA: TGCAGTGCTAAGGAGGCGGGGGTCCCCCTCCACTTT. It yields the protein CSAKEAGVPLHF.

The rearrangement joins TRBV5-1 to TRBJ2-1, with D perhaps being TRBD1 or TRBD2 (7 bases each). Looked up from germline, CDR1 is SGHRS and CDR2 is YFSETQ. The CDR3 contains 15 residues. The V and J ends lost 1 base and 9 bases respectively, with 17 bases between them. The CDR3 reads CASSLSGTVVGEQFF. For the CDR3, the DNA is TGCGCCAGCAGCTTGAGCGGGACAGTCGTTGGTGAGCAGTTCTTC.

This chain connects TRBV2 to TRBJ1-5; D possibly corresponds to TRBD1 (5 bases). CDR1 and CDR2 (germline): SNHLY, FYNNEI. Trimming pared 4 bases from V and 3 bases from J, leaving 13 bases between. The CDR3 has 15 residues. The CDR3 DNA sequence: TGTGCCAGCAGTGGTTTATCAGGGCTCAATCAGCCCCAGCATTTT. Translated, it gives CASSGLSGLNQPQHF.

V and J are TRBV15 and TRBJ2-3; D may be TRBD2 (5 bases). CDR3 length equals 15 residues. V was cut by 5 bases and J by 6 bases, with 18 bases left in between. Germline V CDR1 and CDR2: LNHNV, YYDKDF (reference sequence). CDR3 residues: CATSGERTSGDTQYF. Written as DNA, the CDR3 is TGTGCCACCAGCGGGGAGCGGACCTCGGGGGATACGCAGTATTTT.

This chain uses TRBV12-3 or TRBV12-4 with TRBJ2-7; 9 bases are shared with TRBD2. With 3 bases clipped from V and 2 bases from J, the junction kept 5 bases outside the gene matches. CDR3 length: 15 residues. The CDR3 nucleotides read TGTGCCAGCAGTTTTTGGGCGGGAGGGGCCTACGAGCAGTACTTC. This codes for CASSFWAGGAYEQYF.

V usage is TRBV20-1 and J usage is TRBJ1-1; TRBD1 is a possible D gene (5 bases). V was clipped by 0 bases and J by 11 bases, with 19 bases between them. The CDR3 consists of 14 residues. Germline V gene sequence: CDR1 DFQATT, CDR2 SNEGSKA (reference sequence). CDR3 nucleotides: TGCAGTGCTAGAGATCTTATAGGGGACCGCATGGCTTTCTTT. The encoded protein is CSARDLIGDRMAFF.

This clonotype has more than one count but fewer than ten. The chain is built from TRBV20-1 and TRBJ2-5; 14 positions match TRBD2. V was clipped by 6 bases and J by 5 bases; unmatched bases: 11. This CDR3 spans 16 amino acids. Per the germline V gene, CDR1 is DFQATT and CDR2 is SNEGSKA (reference sequence). In DNA form, the CDR3 reads TGCAGTGCCCTACCCGGGACTAGCGGGGGTGGGGAGACCCAGTACTTC. Encoded protein: CSALPGTSGGGETQYF.